This TCR beta chain was sequenced during a study of cytomegalovirus exposure and HLA in healthy donors. On this clone itself: Its antigen is unidentified.

General study results and limits: TCR beta V segments were, for the most part, productive about 87% or about 30% of the time in an earlier analysis. TCR beta sequences reportedly predicted the HLA-A and HLA-B alleles of most subjects accurately. The presence/absence work took it that sequencing depth was about the same across donors.

The CDR3 has 13 residues. The V and J ends lost 6 bases and 8 bases, in that order; junction bases with no gene match: 8. CDR1 and CDR2 (germline): MNHEY, SMNVEV (reference sequence). The PCR was carried out with 60 Vbeta primers and 13 Jbeta primers. Generated by immunoSEQ multiplex PCR, the TCRdb table keeps only in-frame clones and is missing some. The sample contains roughly 150,000 clones, nearly 80% of which appear only once. The sequenced sample consisted of PBMCs. The chain couples TRBV27 to TRBJ1-1, with 8 positions matching TRBD1. The sequence was collected from a male donor in good health and CMV-seronegative. In DNA form, the CDR3 reads TGTGCCAGCAGGCCAACAGGGGGTGGGGAAGCTTTCTTT. It translates to CASRPTGGGEAFF.